This TCR beta chain was sequenced in a study of cytomegalovirus exposure and HLA in healthy donors. General study results and limits: Previously analyzed data showed that most TCR beta V segments were productive at a frequency of about 87% or about 30%.

In the PCR, 60 Vbeta and 13 Jbeta primers were used. TCRdb's copy holds only in-frame clones and misses some; the assay was immunoSEQ multiplex PCR. The repertoire consists of about 98,000 clones, with about 81% occurring once and the leading ten covering approximately 1.4%. Note on this clone: Its antigen is unidentified.

With 4 bases clipped from V and 7 bases from J, the junction kept 14 bases outside the gene matches. There are 16 residues in the CDR3. The germline gives CDR1 SGHKS, CDR2 YYEKEE (reference sequence). The receptor's source is a man in his forties or fifties in good health and CMV-seronegative. The sample comprised PBMCs. V and J are TRBV5-5 and TRBJ2-1, with TRBD1 identical over 7 bases. The CDR3: CASSEGGRVEENEQFF. The CDR3 DNA sequence: TGTGCCAGCAGCGAAGGGGGCAGGGTCGAGGAAAATGAGCAGTTCTTC. Supplemented by reference TRBV5-5 and TRBJ2-1, the full variable domain reads DAGVTQSPTHLIKTRGQQVTLRCSPISGHKSVSWYQQVLGQGPQFIFQYYEKEERGRGNFPDRFSARQFPNYSSELNVNALLLGDSALYLCASSEGGRVEENEQFFGPGTRLTVL.